Reported below is one T cell receptor beta chain. Its binding antigen is unknown. Within one base of it there is no much larger clone, and no base qualities were kept. To prepare the library, the immunoSEQ multiplex PCR assay was applied. In its TCRdb copy, this immuneACCESS table keeps in-frame sequences only and misses some clones. Where compared with another copy, unresolved V genes explain less than half of these, and the others have no known cause. The sample table records roughly 130,000 clones; about 87% of these occur just once. Approximately 7.2% of the sample comes from the top ten. The sample belongs to a study of radiotherapy plus CTLA-4 blockade in lung cancer (dated by TCRdb to 2017 to 2018). As for the study more broadly: Among enrolled patients, around 20% had an objective response and roughly 33% reached disease control. General conclusions and limits of the study: After treatment with radiotherapy and ipilimumab, TCR clones that came from tumors expanded in the peripheral blood. The strongest predictors of response, as reported, were early dynamic changes in blood T cell clones along with a rise in serum interferon-beta after radiation.

Measured from the cysteine to the phenylalanine, the CDR3 is 15 residues long. CDR3 DNA is the only sequence kept; it has 45 bases, read in frame from the first base. V loses 3 bases at its end and J loses 1 base; junction bases beyond the gene matches: 3. Via the germline V gene (reference sequence), CDR1 is MNHEY and CDR2 SMNVEV. In this study, focal radiation therapy paired with CTLA-4 blockade (ipilimumab) was tested in patients who had chemo-refractory metastatic non-small-cell lung cancer. Sequences were derived from peripheral blood, sampled from a patient treated with radiotherapy plus ipilimumab. In this chain, TRBV27 is recombined with TRBJ2-4, with TRBD2 matching 7 junction bases. This TCR came from a human donor with non-small cell lung cancer that progressed on radiotherapy plus ipilimumab. The CDR3 protein is CASSFTGRAKNIQYF. The base sequence is TGTGCCAGCAGTTTTACCGGGAGGGCCAAAAACATTCAGTACTTC.